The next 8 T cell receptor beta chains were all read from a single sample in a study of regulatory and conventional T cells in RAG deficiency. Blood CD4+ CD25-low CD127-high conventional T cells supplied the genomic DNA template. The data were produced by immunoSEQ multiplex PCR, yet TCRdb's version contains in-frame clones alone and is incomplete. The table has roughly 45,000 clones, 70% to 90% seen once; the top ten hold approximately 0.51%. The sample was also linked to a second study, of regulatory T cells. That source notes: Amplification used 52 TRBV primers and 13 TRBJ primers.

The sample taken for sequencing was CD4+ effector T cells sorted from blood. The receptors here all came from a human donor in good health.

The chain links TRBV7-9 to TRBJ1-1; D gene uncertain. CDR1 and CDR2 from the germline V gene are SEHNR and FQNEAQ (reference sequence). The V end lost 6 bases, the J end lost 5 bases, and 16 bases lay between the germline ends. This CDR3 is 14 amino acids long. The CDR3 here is CASRSVGRVTEAFF. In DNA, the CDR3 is TGTGCCAGCAGGTCGGTAGGGAGGGTGACTGAAGCTTTCTTT.

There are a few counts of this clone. CDR3 protein: CASSARDTVEKLFF. The CDR3 nucleotides read TGTGCCAGTAGTGCCCGGGACACCGTCGAAAAACTGTTTTTT. V gene TRBV19 combines with J gene TRBJ1-4, with a possible D match to TRBD1 (6 bases). Trimming stripped 5 bases from V and 8 bases from J, with 15 bases between. Germline CDR1 reads LNHDA; CDR2 reads SQIVND (reference sequence). CDR3 length: 14 residues.

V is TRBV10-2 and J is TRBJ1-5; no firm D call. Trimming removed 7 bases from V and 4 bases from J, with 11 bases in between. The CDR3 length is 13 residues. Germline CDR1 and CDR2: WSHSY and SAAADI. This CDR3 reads CASTLDGNQPQHF. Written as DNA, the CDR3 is TGCGCCAGCACCCTGGACGGTAATCAGCCCCAGCATTTT.

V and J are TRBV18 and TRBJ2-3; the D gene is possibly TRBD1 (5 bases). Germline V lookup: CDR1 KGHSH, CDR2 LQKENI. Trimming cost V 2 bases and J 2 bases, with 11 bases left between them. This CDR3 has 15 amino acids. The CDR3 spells CASSPSGHYTDTQYF. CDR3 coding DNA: TGTGCCAGCTCACCAAGTGGACACTACACAGATACGCAGTATTTT. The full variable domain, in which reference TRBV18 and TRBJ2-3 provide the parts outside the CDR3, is NAGVMQNPRHLVRRRGQEARLRCSPMKGHSHVYWYRQLPEEGLKFMVYLQKENIIDESGMPKERFSAEFPKEGPSILRIQQVVRGDSAAYFCASSPSGHYTDTQYFGPGTRLTVL.

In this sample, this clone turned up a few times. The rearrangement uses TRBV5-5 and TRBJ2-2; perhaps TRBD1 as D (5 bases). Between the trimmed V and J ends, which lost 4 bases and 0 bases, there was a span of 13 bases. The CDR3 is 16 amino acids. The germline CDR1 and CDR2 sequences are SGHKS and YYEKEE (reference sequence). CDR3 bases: TGTGCCAGCAGCCACGGACACTTTCCGAACACCGGGGAGCTGTTTTTT. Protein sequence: CASSHGHFPNTGELFF.

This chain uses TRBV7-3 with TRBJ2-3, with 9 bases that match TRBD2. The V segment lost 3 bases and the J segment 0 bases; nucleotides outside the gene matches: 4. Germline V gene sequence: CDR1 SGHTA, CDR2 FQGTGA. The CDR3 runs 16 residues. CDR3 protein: CASSFRLAGSTDTQYF. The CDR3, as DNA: TGTGCCAGCAGCTTCCGGCTAGCGGGAAGCACAGATACGCAGTATTTT.

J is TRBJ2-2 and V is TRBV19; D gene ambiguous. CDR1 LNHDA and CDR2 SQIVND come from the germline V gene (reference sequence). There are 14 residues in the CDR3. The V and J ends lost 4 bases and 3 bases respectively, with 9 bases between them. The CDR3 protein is CASSKGRDTGELFF. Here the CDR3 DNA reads TGTGCCAGTAGTAAGGGTCGTGACACCGGGGAGCTGTTTTTT.

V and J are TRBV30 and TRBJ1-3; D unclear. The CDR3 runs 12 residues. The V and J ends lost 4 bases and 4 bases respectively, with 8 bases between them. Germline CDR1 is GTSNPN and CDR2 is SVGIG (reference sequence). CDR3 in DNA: TGTGCCTGGACGACCTCCGGAAACACCATATATTTT. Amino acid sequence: CAWTTSGNTIYF.